These T cell receptor beta chains were read from a single sample in a study of blood T cell repertoires in COVID-19. Sequencing used immunoSEQ multiplex PCR; TCRdb keeps in-frame clones, though not all of them. The profile shows around 280,000 clones, 85% to 90% of them singletons. Material: peripheral blood. The receptors were sampled from a woman aged 25 to 39 with COVID-19, enrolled during active disease. CDR3s include the opening cysteine and the closing phenylalanine or tryptophan. D genes are given only for firm matches. Only part of the rows carry a size: once, few, many, or a class if the clone is expanded.

j_gene | d_gene | v_gene | abundance | len | CDR3aa | CDR3nt
TRBJ1-1 | - | TRBV19 | once | 14 | CASSIVGGDNEAFF | TGTGCCAGTAGTATAGTAGGGGGGGATAATGAAGCTTTCTTT
TRBJ2-7 | - | TRBV4-1 | once | 18 | CASSRTGQGFDGGQEQYF | TGCGCCAGCAGCAGGACCGGGCAGGGCTTCGACGGGGGTCAAGAGCAGTACTTC
TRBJ2-3 | - | TRBV27 | - | 12 | CASSFYGDTQYF | TGTGCCAGCAGTTTCTACGGAGATACGCAGTATTTT
TRBJ2-7 | - | TRBV18 | - | 13 | CASSPAINYEQYF | TGTGCCAGCTCACCGGCAATTAACTACGAGCAGTACTTC
TRBJ1-1 | TRBD1 | TRBV19 | - | 13 | CASSTSGQSEAFF | TGTGCCAGTAGTACCTCGGGACAGAGTGAAGCTTTCTTT
TRBJ2-2 | - | TRBV6-5 | - | 15 | CASSPGRRTTGELFF | TGTGCCAGCAGTCCTGGACGGAGGACCACCGGGGAGCTGTTTTTT
TRBJ1-5 | TRBD1 | TRBV19 | - | 17 | CASSSSGTGYSNQPQHF | TGTGCCAGTAGTTCCTCCGGGACAGGGTATAGCAATCAGCCCCAGCATTTT
TRBJ2-1 | - | TRBV5-4 | - | 14 | CASSPGDRGNEQFF | TGTGCCAGCAGCCCGGGGGACAGAGGAAATGAGCAGTTCTTC
TRBJ1-1 | - | TRBV19 | - | 14 | CASSTGERWTEAFF | TGTGCCAGTAGTACGGGAGAGAGGTGGACTGAAGCTTTCTTT
TRBJ2-3 | - | TRBV5-1 | - | 13 | CASSLGFRDTQYF | TGCGCCAGCAGCTTGGGTTTTCGAGATACGCAGTATTTT
TRBJ2-5 | TRBD2 | TRBV27 | - | 13 | CASSRLAEETQYF | TGTGCCAGCAGCAGACTAGCGGAAGAGACCCAGTACTTC
TRBJ2-3 | TRBD2 | TRBV10-1 | - | 18 | CASSGGTSGGLSTDTQYF | TGCGCCAGCAGTGGGGGGACTAGCGGGGGATTAAGCACAGATACGCAGTATTTT
TRBJ2-7 | - | TRBV7-9 | - | 14 | CASSLVARNYEQYF | TGTGCCAGCAGCTTAGTAGCGAGGAACTACGAGCAGTACTTC
TRBJ1-1 | TRBD1 | TRBV6-5 | once | 14 | CASRSGTAIPEAFF | TGTGCCAGCAGATCCGGGACAGCGATACCTGAAGCTTTCTTT
TRBJ2-7 | - | TRBV19 | - | 12 | CASSLGQYEQYF | TGTGCCAGTAGCCTAGGACAGTACGAGCAGTACTTC
TRBJ1-3 | - | TRBV4-1 | - | 16 | CASSQDAAGDGNTIYF | TGCGCCAGCAGCCAAGATGCGGCAGGGGATGGAAACACCATATATTTT
TRBJ1-1 | - | TRBV6-5 | - | 14 | CASSFREGSTEAFF | TGTGCCAGCAGTTTCAGGGAAGGTAGCACTGAAGCTTTCTTT
TRBJ1-6 | TRBD1 | TRBV18 | - | 14 | CASSRDRANSPLHF | TGTGCCAGCTCACGTGACAGGGCGAATTCACCCCTCCACTTT
TRBJ2-3 | TRBD2 | TRBV12-5 | - | 20 | CASGLVLGLAGGRRTDTQYF | TGTGCTAGTGGTTTGGTATTAGGACTAGCGGGGGGGCGGCGCACAGATACGCAGTATTTT
TRBJ1-2 | - | TRBV27 | - | 13 | CASSLMANYGYTF | TGTGCCAGCAGTTTGATGGCCAACTATGGCTACACCTTC
TRBJ2-7 | TRBD1 | TRBV6-2/TRBV6-3 | - | 15 | CASSGTAGALYEQYF | TGTGCCAGCAGTGGGACAGCCGGGGCCCTCTACGAGCAGTACTTC
TRBJ1-3 | - | TRBV5-1 | - | 13 | CASSMWAGNTIYF | TGCGCCAGCAGCATGTGGGCAGGAAACACCATATATTTT
TRBJ2-6 | TRBD1 | TRBV5-4 | - | 17 | CASSRGQGASGANVLTF | TGTGCCAGCAGCCGGGGACAGGGGGCCTCTGGGGCCAACGTCCTGACTTTC
TRBJ2-7 | TRBD1 | TRBV3-1/TRBV3-2 | - | 15 | CASSQIGQGSHEQYF | TGTGCCAGCAGCCAAATTGGACAGGGCAGCCACGAGCAGTACTTC
TRBJ1-4 | - | TRBV25-1 | - | 15 | CASSSSRGRDEKLFF | TGTGCCAGCAGTTCGAGTCGGGGTCGAGATGAAAAACTGTTTTTT
TRBJ2-1 | TRBD2 | TRBV7-9 | - | 14 | CATRNGGAPNEQFF | TGTGCCACCCGTAACGGGGGGGCCCCCAATGAGCAGTTCTTC
TRBJ1-2 | - | TRBV5-1 | once | 14 | CASSLEARYYGYTF | TGCGCCAGCAGCTTAGAGGCACGATACTATGGCTACACCTTC
TRBJ2-7 | - | TRBV27 | - | 16 | CASSLSPGTLAYEQYF | TGTGCCAGCAGTTTAAGTCCCGGGACATTGGCCTACGAGCAGTACTTC
TRBJ1-5 | - | TRBV19 | - | 15 | CASSMVGGGYQPQHF | TGTGCCAGTAGTATGGTGGGTGGCGGCTATCAGCCCCAGCATTTT
TRBJ1-2 | - | TRBV5-1 | once | 15 | CASSFRGRVYYGYTF | TGCGCCAGCAGCTTTCGTGGCAGGGTGTATTACGGCTACACCTTC
TRBJ2-3 | TRBD2 | TRBV7-8 | - | 16 | CASSSNSGGATDTQYF | TGTGCCAGCAGCTCCAATAGCGGGGGGGCAACAGATACGCAGTATTTT
TRBJ2-1 | TRBD2 | TRBV11-2 | once | 17 | CASSPAGVGLAGGEQFF | TGTGCCAGCAGCCCGGCCGGGGTCGGACTAGCGGGGGGTGAGCAGTTCTTC
TRBJ2-4 | - | TRBV6-6 | - | 15 | CASSYETVAKNIQYF | TGTGCCAGCAGTTACGAGACAGTAGCCAAAAACATTCAGTACTTC
TRBJ2-7 | - | TRBV15 | - | 14 | CATSRGLEQSEQYF | TGTGCCACCAGCAGAGGACTAGAGCAATCCGAGCAGTACTTC
TRBJ2-7 | - | TRBV4-1 | few | 14 | CASSQDFRGDEQYF | TGCGCCAGCAGCCAAGATTTCAGGGGCGACGAGCAGTACTTC
TRBJ2-7 | TRBD2 | TRBV5-4 | once | 14 | CASSAGGEAYEQYF | TGTGCCAGCAGCGCGGGGGGGGAAGCCTACGAGCAGTACTTC
TRBJ1-1 | - | TRBV19 | - | 10 | CASIGGEAFF | TGTGCCAGTATAGGGGGTGAAGCTTTCTTT
TRBJ2-7 | - | TRBV5-1 | - | 14 | CASSLDPGAYEQYF | TGCGCCAGCAGCTTGGATCCAGGGGCCTACGAGCAGTACTTC
TRBJ1-5 | - | TRBV11-2 | - | 15 | CASSLAPGSNQPQHF | TGTGCCAGCAGCCTAGCCCCGGGGAGCAATCAGCCCCAGCATTTT
TRBJ2-1 | TRBD2 | TRBV5-1 | - | 15 | CASSFRGGSYNEQFF | TGCGCCAGCAGCTTCCGGGGGGGCTCCTACAATGAGCAGTTCTTC